The 12 T cell receptor beta chains reported below all come from one sample, sequenced in a study of cytomegalovirus exposure and HLA in healthy donors. With 60 Vbeta and 13 Jbeta primers, the PCR was carried out. Produced via immunoSEQ multiplex PCR; TCRdb's table is partial and in-frame only. The sample lists approximately 150,000 clones; over 60% were seen once. The specimen was PBMCs. These receptors were obtained from a woman between 55 and 75 years old in good health and CMV-seronegative.

The chain has TRBV6-5 and TRBJ1-1, with D uncertain. V was shortened by 6 bases and J by 2 bases, with 7 bases between the two germline ends. Germline assignment: CDR1 MNHEY and CDR2 SVGAGI. The CDR3 runs 12 residues. CDR3 in amino acids: CASRRFNTEAFF. The CDR3 bases are TGTGCCAGCAGACGGTTTAACACTGAAGCTTTCTTT.

This clone was counted between two and nine times. The chain's CDR3 is CASEFRDNSYEQYF. For the CDR3, the DNA is TGTGCCAGCGAATTCCGGGACAACTCCTACGAGCAGTACTTC. The chain couples TRBV19 to TRBJ2-7; D possibly corresponds to TRBD1 (6 bases). CDR3 length equals 14 residues. Trimming removed 9 bases from V and 0 bases from J, with 15 bases in between. Germline loops: CDR1 LNHDA, CDR2 SQIVND (reference sequence).

This sequence joins TRBV5-4 and TRBJ2-1, with 9 bases that match TRBD1. This CDR3 contains 15 residues. After removal of 6 bases from V and 9 bases from J, the junction contained 13 bases not matched to a gene. CDR1 and CDR2 (germline): SGHNT, YYREEE (reference sequence). CDR3 residues: CASTMGQGGVGEQFF. The DNA for the CDR3 is TGTGCCAGCACCATGGGACAGGGTGGTGTCGGTGAGCAGTTCTTC.

The chain couples TRBV18 to TRBJ1-1; 12 bases fit TRBD1. Per germline, CDR1 KGHSH and CDR2 LQKENI. The junction had 3 bases not matched to a gene; V was cut back by 4 bases and J by 0 bases. The CDR3 has 16 residues. CDR3 nucleotides: TGTGCCAGCTCACGTGGGACAGGGGGCTTGAACACTGAAGCTTTCTTT. It specifies CASSRGTGGLNTEAFF.

This clone has just a few counts. V and J are TRBV7-8 and TRBJ1-2, with D possibly TRBD1 on 6 matching bases. Germline V gives CDR1 SGHVS, CDR2 FQNEAQ. CDR3 length: 14 residues. Trimming removed 4 bases from V and 6 bases from J, with 15 bases in between. In DNA, the CDR3 is TGTGCCAGCAGCTCACAGGGTGTTGATCATGGCTACACCTTC. Translated: CASSSQGVDHGYTF.

The rearrangement links TRBV19 to TRBJ2-1, with 8 bases that match TRBD2. Germline loops: CDR1 LNHDA, CDR2 SQIVND (reference sequence). This CDR3 spans 15 amino acids. After removal of 3 bases from V and 7 bases from J, the junction contained 8 bases not matched to a gene. CDR3 nucleotide sequence: TGTGCCAGTAGTATTGTCGGGGGGGCCTGGAATGAGCAGTTCTTC. Translated: CASSIVGGAWNEQFF.

The chain is built from TRBV28 and TRBJ2-7; weak D call: TRBD2 (6 bases). The V gene lost 8 bases and the J gene lost 4 bases, with 15 bases spanning the gap. Germline assignment: CDR1 MDHEN and CDR2 SYDVKM. The CDR3 runs to 13 residues. The CDR3 nucleotides are TGTGCCAGCGCCCTAGGAGGGTTATACGAGCAGTACTTC. Translating gives CASALGGLYEQYF.

The chain is built from TRBV6-5 and TRBJ1-6, with a weak D call TRBD1 (5 bases). Germline CDR1 reads MNHEY; CDR2 reads SVGAGI. The CDR3 sequence is 14 residues long. The V and J ends lost 6 bases and 5 bases respectively, with 11 bases between them. The CDR3 sequence is CASRFSRDNSPLHF. CDR3 coding DNA: TGTGCCAGCAGATTCAGCAGGGATAATTCACCCCTCCACTTT.

The chain employs TRBV28 and TRBJ1-2; D is perhaps TRBD1 (5 bases). Germline loops: CDR1 MDHEN, CDR2 SYDVKM. The CDR3 is 16 residues long. Trimming removed 0 bases at V and 2 bases at J, with 13 bases between. The CDR3 DNA is TGTGCCAGCAGTTTATGGACCGTAGGGGCGAACTATGGCTACACCTTC. This gives the protein CASSLWTVGANYGYTF.

The rearrangement uses TRBV5-1 and TRBJ2-3, with TRBD2 as a possible D gene (6 bases). CDR1 is SGHRS, CDR2 YFSETQ, per germline. This CDR3 region has 13 residues. V lost 5 bases and J lost 6, with 13 bases in between. The CDR3 spells CASSPGDQDTQYF. The CDR3 coding sequence is TGCGCCAGCAGTCCGGGGGACCAGGATACGCAGTATTTT.

The V gene is TRBV7-2, the J gene TRBJ2-1; 12 nucleotides align to TRBD2. The CDR3 has 16 amino acids. CDR1 SGHTA and CDR2 FQGNSA come from the germline V gene. Trimming cost V 4 bases and J 9 bases; bases outside gene matches: 10. CDR3 protein: CASSSSSGRAGGEQFF. CDR3 nucleotide sequence: TGTGCCAGCAGCTCTTCTAGCGGGAGGGCCGGTGGTGAGCAGTTCTTC.

The chain is built from TRBV4-2 and TRBJ2-5; 7 nucleotides agree with TRBD1. The trim removed 1 base at V and 1 base at J, leaving 9 bases unmatched. Germline assignment: CDR1 LGHNA and CDR2 YNFKEQ. This CDR3 region has 17 residues. The CDR3 DNA is TGTGCCAGCAGCCAAGGGGACGGGACAGCGAGCCAAGAGACCCAGTACTTC. Amino acid sequence: CASSQGDGTASQETQYF.